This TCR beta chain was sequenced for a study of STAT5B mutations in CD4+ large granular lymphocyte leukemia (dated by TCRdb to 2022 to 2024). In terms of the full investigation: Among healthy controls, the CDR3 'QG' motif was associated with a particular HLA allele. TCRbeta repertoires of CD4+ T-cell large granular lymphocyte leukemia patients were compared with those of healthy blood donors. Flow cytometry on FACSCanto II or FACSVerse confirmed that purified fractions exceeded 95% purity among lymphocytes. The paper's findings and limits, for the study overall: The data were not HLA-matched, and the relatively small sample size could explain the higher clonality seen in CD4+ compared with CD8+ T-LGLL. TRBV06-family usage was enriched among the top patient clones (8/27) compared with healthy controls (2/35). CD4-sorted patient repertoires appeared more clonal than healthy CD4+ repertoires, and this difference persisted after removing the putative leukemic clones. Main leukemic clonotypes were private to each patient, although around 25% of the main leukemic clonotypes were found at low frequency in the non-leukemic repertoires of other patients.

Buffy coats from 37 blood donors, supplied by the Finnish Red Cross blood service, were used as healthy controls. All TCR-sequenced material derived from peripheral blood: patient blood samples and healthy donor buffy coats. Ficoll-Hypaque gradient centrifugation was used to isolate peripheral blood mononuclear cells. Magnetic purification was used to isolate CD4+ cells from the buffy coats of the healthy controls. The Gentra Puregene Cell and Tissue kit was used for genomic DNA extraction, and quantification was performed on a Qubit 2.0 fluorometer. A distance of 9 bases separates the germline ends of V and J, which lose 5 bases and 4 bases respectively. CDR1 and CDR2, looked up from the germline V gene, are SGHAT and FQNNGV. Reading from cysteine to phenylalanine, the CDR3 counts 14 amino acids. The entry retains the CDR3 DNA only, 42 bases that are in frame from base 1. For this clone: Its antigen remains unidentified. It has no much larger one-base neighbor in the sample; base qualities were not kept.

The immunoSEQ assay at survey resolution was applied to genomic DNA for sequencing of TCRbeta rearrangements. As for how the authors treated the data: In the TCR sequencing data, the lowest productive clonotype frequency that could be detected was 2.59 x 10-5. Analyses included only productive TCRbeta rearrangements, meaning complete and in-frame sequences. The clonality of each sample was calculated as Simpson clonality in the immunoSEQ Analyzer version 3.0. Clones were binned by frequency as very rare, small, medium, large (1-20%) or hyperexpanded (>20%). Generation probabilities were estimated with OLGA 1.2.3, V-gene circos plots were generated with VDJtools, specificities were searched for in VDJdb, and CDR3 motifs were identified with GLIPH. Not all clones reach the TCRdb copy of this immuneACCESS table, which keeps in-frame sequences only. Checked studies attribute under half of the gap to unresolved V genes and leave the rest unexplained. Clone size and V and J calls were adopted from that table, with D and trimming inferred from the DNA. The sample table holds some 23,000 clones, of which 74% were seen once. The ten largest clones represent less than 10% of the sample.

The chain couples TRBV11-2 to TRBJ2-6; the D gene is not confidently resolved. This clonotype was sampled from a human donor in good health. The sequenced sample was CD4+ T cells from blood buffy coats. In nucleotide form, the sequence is TGTGCCAGCAGCCCGGAAGCGGGGGCCAACGTCCTGACTTTC. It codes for CASSPEAGANVLTF.